Listed below are T cell receptor beta chains from one sample, sequenced in a study of T cell clones after liver transplantation. Produced via immunoSEQ multiplex PCR; TCRdb's table is partial and in-frame only. Of 55,000 to 80,000 clones listed, over 85% were seen once; the top ten hold roughly 2.6%. The material sequenced was CD4+ T cells from blood, taken before liver transplant. These receptors were collected from a human donor who received a liver transplant. Each CDR3 is given with its conserved first and last residue. The D gene is left open where the match is weak. Rows may omit the clone size; those that give it use once, few, many or a size class.

j_call: TRBJ2-7
d_call: -
v_call: TRBV28
clone_size: -
cdr3_nt: TGTGCCAGCAAACTAGTGGAGGAGCAGTACTTC
cdr3_aa: CASKLVEEQYF

j_call: TRBJ1-6
d_call: -
v_call: TRBV27
clone_size: -
cdr3_nt: TGTGCCAGCAGTCGGGAGGGGAATTCCAATTCACCCCTCCACTTT
cdr3_aa: CASSREGNSNSPLHF

j_call: TRBJ2-3
d_call: -
v_call: TRBV7-2
clone_size: once
cdr3_nt: TGTGCCAGCACCGGCCTCCATACGCAGTATTTT
cdr3_aa: CASTGLHTQYF

j_call: TRBJ1-1
d_call: TRBD1
v_call: TRBV11-2
clone_size: -
cdr3_nt: TGTGCCAGCAGCCCACAGGGGGCGGGCGCTTTCTTT
cdr3_aa: CASSPQGAGAFF

j_call: TRBJ2-7
d_call: TRBD2
v_call: TRBV6-5
clone_size: few
cdr3_nt: TGTGCCAGCAGTTCGGGACTACAGTCCGGGCAGTACTTC
cdr3_aa: CASSSGLQSGQYF

j_call: TRBJ1-1
d_call: -
v_call: TRBV18
clone_size: -
cdr3_nt: TGTGCCAGCTCACCAGATAGTCGGAGGGCCACTGAAGCTTTCTTT
cdr3_aa: CASSPDSRRATEAFF

j_call: TRBJ2-1
d_call: -
v_call: TRBV4-2
clone_size: -
cdr3_nt: TGTGCCAGCAGCCCTTTGACAGGTTACAATGAGCAGTTCTTC
cdr3_aa: CASSPLTGYNEQFF

j_call: TRBJ1-5
d_call: -
v_call: TRBV6-5
clone_size: -
cdr3_nt: TGTGCCAGCAGTTACAGCTTTGGGGCCCCAGGGGAGCCCCAGCATTTT
cdr3_aa: CASSYSFGAPGEPQHF

j_call: TRBJ2-7
d_call: -
v_call: TRBV4-1
clone_size: -
cdr3_nt: TGCGCCAGCAGCCAAGAGAAGGCGGACAACTACGAGCAGTACTTC
cdr3_aa: CASSQEKADNYEQYF

j_call: TRBJ2-7
d_call: -
v_call: TRBV7-6
clone_size: -
cdr3_nt: TGTGCCAGCAGCTCCTCCGGATATCCCTACGAGCAGTACTTC
cdr3_aa: CASSSSGYPYEQYF

j_call: TRBJ2-1
d_call: -
v_call: TRBV20-1
clone_size: -
cdr3_nt: TGCAGTGCTAGTCGGGGACGGGAGCAGTTCTTC
cdr3_aa: CSASRGREQFF

j_call: TRBJ2-1
d_call: TRBD1
v_call: TRBV28
clone_size: -
cdr3_nt: TGTGCCAGCAGTTTACCGGGACAGGGTAACAATGAGCAGTTCTTC
cdr3_aa: CASSLPGQGNNEQFF

j_call: TRBJ2-2
d_call: TRBD1
v_call: TRBV9
clone_size: once
cdr3_nt: TGTGCCAGCAGCGTCCACCCCGGGACAGCAAGTTTGAACACCGGGGAGCTGTTTTTT
cdr3_aa: CASSVHPGTASLNTGELFF